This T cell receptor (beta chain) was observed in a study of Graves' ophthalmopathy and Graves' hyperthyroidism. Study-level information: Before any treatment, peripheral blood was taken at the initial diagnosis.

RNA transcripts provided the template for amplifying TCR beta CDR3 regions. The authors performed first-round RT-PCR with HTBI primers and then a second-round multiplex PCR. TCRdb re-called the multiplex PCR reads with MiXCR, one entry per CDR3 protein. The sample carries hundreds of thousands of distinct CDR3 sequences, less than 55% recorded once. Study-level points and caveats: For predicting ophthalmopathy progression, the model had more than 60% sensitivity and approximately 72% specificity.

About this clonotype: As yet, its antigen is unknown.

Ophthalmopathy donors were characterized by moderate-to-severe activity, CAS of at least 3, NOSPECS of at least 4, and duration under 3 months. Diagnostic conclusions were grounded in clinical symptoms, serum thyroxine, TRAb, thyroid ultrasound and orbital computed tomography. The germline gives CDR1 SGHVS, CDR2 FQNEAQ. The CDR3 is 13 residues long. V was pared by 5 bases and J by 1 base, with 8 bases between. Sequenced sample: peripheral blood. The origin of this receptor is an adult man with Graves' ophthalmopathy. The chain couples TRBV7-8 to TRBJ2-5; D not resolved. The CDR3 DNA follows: TGTGCCAGCAGCCCCGACGTCCAAGAGACCCAGTACTTC. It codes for CASSPDVQETQYF.